The 6 T cell receptor beta chains below all came from one sample that was sequenced in a study of CD8+ T cells in alopecia areata. Treatment noted: oral pan-JAK inhibitor, 5-10 mg twice daily. cDNA reverse transcribed from extracted RNA served as the sequencing template. Profiling relied on immunoSEQ multiplex PCR, and the TCRdb table lists in-frame clones only, not all of them. The sample contains about 290,000 clones, 58% of which appear only once. The source material was CD4+ T cells sorted from blood, sampled at week 24, from a patient treated with tofacitinib. The receptor set was obtained from a human donor with alopecia areata.

This clone appeared a few times. This rearrangement joins TRBV7-9 to TRBJ2-1; TRBD1 is a possible D gene (6 bases). Trimming removed 2 bases at V and 14 bases at J, with 13 bases between. CDR3 size: 12 residues. From germline, CDR1 is SEHNR and CDR2 FQNEAQ (reference sequence). The CDR3 protein is CASSLTRDKEFF. The DNA for the CDR3 is TGTGCCAGCAGCTTAACCCGGGACAAAGAGTTCTTC.

A word on this clone: This same CDR3 is encoded by further DNA sequences in the sample. The chain employs TRBV9 and TRBJ2-6; D remains ambiguous. The germline gives CDR1 SGDLS, CDR2 YYNGEE. The CDR3 loop spans 15 amino acids. The V end was cut by 1 base, the J end by 0 bases, with 5 bases between. CDR3 DNA: TGTGCCAGCAGCGTAAGAAGCTCTGGGGCCAACGTCCTGACTTTC. It is translated as CASSVRSSGANVLTF.

This clone was found a few times. The chain combines TRBV30 with TRBJ2-1, with 7 bases matching TRBD1. V was pared by 5 bases and J by 3 bases, with 4 bases of the junction left unmatched. Germline CDR1 and CDR2: GTSNPN and SVGIG (reference sequence). CDR3 length: 13 amino acids. The CDR3: CAWRGQIYNEQFF. CDR3 sequence (DNA): TGTGCCTGGCGGGGACAGATCTACAATGAGCAGTTCTTC.

The CDR3 sequence is CSADELVYGYTF. The CDR3 DNA follows: TGCAGCGCTGACGAACTTGTCTATGGCTACACCTTC. The V gene is TRBV29-1, the J gene TRBJ1-2; D is uncertain. V was clipped by 7 bases and J by 4 bases, with 13 bases between them. The CDR3 contains 12 residues. In germline, CDR1 is SQVTM, CDR2 ANQGSEA.

This chain links TRBV27 with TRBJ1-2; D gene unclear. CDR1 is MNHEY, CDR2 SMNVEV, per germline (reference sequence). This CDR3 is built from 15 residues. The V and J ends lost 1 base and 4 bases respectively, with 13 bases between them. CDR3 sequence: CASSLYPPGGYGYTF. The CDR3 DNA reads as TGTGCCAGCAGTTTATACCCTCCCGGCGGCTATGGCTACACCTTC.

In regard to this clone: Germline and junction disagree at one end, which may indicate a read error. The V and J genes are TRBV30 and TRBJ1-2, with D unresolved. Per the germline V gene, CDR1 is GTSNPN and CDR2 is SVGIG (reference sequence). This CDR3 spans 13 amino acids. As DNA, the CDR3 is TGTGCCTGGAGTGTACTCGGAATCCCCACACCTGCCTTC. Protein sequence: CAWSVLGIPTPAF.